The TCR beta chain under discussion was sequenced for a study of blood T cell repertoires in COVID-19 (dated by TCRdb to 2018 to 2021). For the wider study: Samples from collaborators originated in the United States, Italy and Spain and spanned both the acute and convalescent phases of COVID-19. The sample metadata nearly always contained a de-identified subject ID, COVID-19 status, age in years and sex. Where available, HLA class I and class II types were obtained from metadata supplied by the sample provider rather than from assay-based typing. The samples were drawn from the first 160 participants of the ongoing ImmuneRACE study and from 950 to 1,500 subjects provided by 6 global collaborators. A freely available public database, intended as a resource for researchers studying the immune response to SARS-CoV-2, is where the repertoires were released. The dataset comprised deeply sampled blood TCRbeta repertoires from subjects exposed to, actively infected with, or recovered from COVID-19. The prospective study material was composed of cDNA or gDNA derived from T cells, B-cell-depleted T cells, or PBMCs. General conclusions and limits of the study: The amount of clinical and demographic metadata varied by source and participant and was provided uncurated.

Whole blood was collected in K2EDTA tubes by collaborating institutions according to the institutions' own protocols. For TCRbeta analysis, collaborators shipped samples in one of three forms: frozen whole blood, isolated PBMCs, or DNA extracted from either of those sample types. The immunoSEQ Assay, a bias-controlled multiplex PCR, was used to amplify TCRbeta CDR3 regions from genomic DNA. In the authors' own workflow: The number of nucleated cells in each sample was estimated from the amplification of reference gene primers within the assay. To quantify the absolute abundance of each unique TCRbeta CDR3 rearrangement, sequence reads were collapsed and filtered. For each sample, productive Simpson clonality was calculated as the square root of Simpson's diversity index over productive rearrangements. TCRdb stores this immuneACCESS table with in-frame sequences only. Part of the clones is absent; in the studies checked, under half of the shortfall reflects unresolved V genes, and no reason is known for the rest. From that table come the V and J calls and clone size; the DNA was used to work out D and trimming. The sample table lists tens of thousands of clones, 88% of them with a count of one. The ten largest account for roughly an eighth of the sample.

Concerning this clone itself: It has no known antigen specificity. Per-nucleotide qualities are absent, and no much larger clonotype sits a single base away.

Taken from cysteine to phenylalanine, the CDR3 has 13 residues. Of the read, only the CDR3 DNA is kept; its 39 bases are in frame from base 1. From the germline V gene, CDR1 is MNHEY and CDR2 is SVGEGT. A distance of 10 bases separates the germline ends of V and J, which lose 4 bases and 4 bases respectively. Recombination joined TRBV6-2 or TRBV6-3 with TRBJ1-1; the D gene is possibly TRBD1, with 5 bases matching. Specimen: peripheral blood. The clonotype originates from a human donor with active COVID-19. The donor label of this sample is uncertain. Read as DNA, the sequence is TGTGCCAGCAGTTTGCAAGGGGTCACTGAAGCTTTCTTT. Translated, this gives CASSLQGVTEAFF.